This entry features one TCR beta chain sequence. The antigen is unknown. The data were taken from a study of T cell responses to AZD1222 COVID-19 vaccine. Produced via immunoSEQ multiplex PCR; TCRdb's table is partial and in-frame only. The sample yields approximately 150,000 clones, just under 95% seen once. The V and J ends lost 3 bases and 8 bases respectively, with 13 bases between them. The CDR3 spans 13 residues. General study findings and limits: Dominant at 160-218 and 743-854, vaccine-associated CD4 TCRs also spanned spike. After two AZD1222 doses, spike-specific TCR breadth and depth rose versus day 0. There were mostly white British donors and more females than males, and clonal diversity was possibly underestimated.

The chain is built from TRBV12-3 or TRBV12-4 and TRBJ1-2, with D maybe TRBD1 (5 bases). This receptor was identified in an adult in good health. The sample in question was peripheral blood, obtained on day 0 of AZD1222 vaccination. CDR3 DNA: TGTGCCAGCAGTTTTCGTCAGGGAGGGGGCTACACCTTC. Its translation: CASSFRQGGGYTF.